This T cell receptor beta chain is drawn from a study of shared clonotypes between healthy human individuals. The healthy adult donors were HIV-negative and reported no recent acute infections or vaccinations. All of the donors resided in Nashville, Tennessee, and each was a Caucasian adult. It was into CD45RA+ naive and CD45RA-negative memory subsets that the CD4+ cells were split. Researchers ran the assay at a deep level. TCRdb's table, derived via immunoSEQ multiplex PCR, lists solely in-frame clones and lacks some. Among some 2.3 million clones listed, 85% to 95% were seen once. The trim removed 5 bases at V and 0 bases at J, leaving 9 bases unmatched. Germline-derived CDR1 and CDR2 are SGHAT and FQNNGV. The CDR3 has 16 residues.

This TCR was sampled from a man between 18 and 35 years old in good health. Some clones in this sample may be carry-over from other donors' samples. What was sequenced was naive CD4+ T cells from PBMCs. The subset: CD45RA+ positively selected. The rearrangement links TRBV11-2 to TRBJ2-7; TRBD2 matches at 8 bases. The CDR3 DNA is TGTGCCAGCAGCCCTTCACTAGCGGAGAGCTCCTACGAGCAGTACTTC. Its protein is CASSPSLAESSYEQYF. Together with reference TRBV11-2 and TRBJ2-7, the CDR3 gives the full variable domain: EAGVAQSPRYKIIEKRQSVAFWCNPISGHATLYWYQQILGQGPKLLIQFQNNGVVDDSQLPKDRFSAERLKGVDSTLKIQPAKLEDSAVYLCASSPSLAESSYEQYFGPGTRLTVT.